The clone carrying this T cell receptor beta chain was observed at least ten times. Its antigen remains unidentified. These data originate in a study of T cells in Graves' hyperthyroidism and ophthalmopathy. Study-wide results and limits: A model of 13 V-J features distinguished ophthalmopathy from stable hyperthyroidism.

Researchers took RNA transcripts and amplified the TCR beta CDR3 regions from them. TCR CDR3 regions were first amplified by RT-PCR with HTBI primers. TCRdb used MiXCR to reprocess the multiplex PCR reads, holding one entry per CDR3 protein. The profile covers some 460,000 distinct CDR3 sequences, with less than 20% appearing a single time and approximately 7.5% taken by the ten largest. Trimming removed 6 bases from V and 8 bases from J; junction bases left unmatched: 18. The CDR3 extends over 18 amino acids. The patients, who ranged from 18 to 65 in age, presented with newly diagnosed hyperthyroidism lasting under 2 months.

Sequencing was done on a sample of blood. The chain carries TRBV12-3 or TRBV12-4 and TRBJ2-1, with 11 bases lining up with TRBD2. The receptor was isolated from a woman aged 18-35 years with Graves' hyperthyroidism. The CDR3 nucleotides are TGTGCCAGCAGCCCGGATACCGAAACTAGCGGGAGCCCCGATGAGCAGTTCTTC. It encodes CASSPDTETSGSPDEQFF.